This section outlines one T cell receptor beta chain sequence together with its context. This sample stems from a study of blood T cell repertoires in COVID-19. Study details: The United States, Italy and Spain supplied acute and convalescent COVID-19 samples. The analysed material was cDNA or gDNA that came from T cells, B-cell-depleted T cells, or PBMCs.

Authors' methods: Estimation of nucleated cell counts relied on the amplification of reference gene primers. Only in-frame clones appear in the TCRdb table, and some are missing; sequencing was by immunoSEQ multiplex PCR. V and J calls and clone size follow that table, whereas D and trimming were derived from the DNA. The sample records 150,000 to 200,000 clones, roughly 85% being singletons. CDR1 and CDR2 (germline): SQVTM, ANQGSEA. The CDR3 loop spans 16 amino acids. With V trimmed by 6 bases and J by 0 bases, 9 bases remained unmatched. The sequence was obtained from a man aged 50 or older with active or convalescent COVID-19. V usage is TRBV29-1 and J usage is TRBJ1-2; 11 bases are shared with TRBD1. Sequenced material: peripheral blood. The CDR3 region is CSVGTGTGGTNYGYTF. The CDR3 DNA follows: TGCAGCGTCGGGACCGGGACAGGGGGTACTAACTATGGCTACACCTTC.